These T cell receptor beta chains were read from a single sample in a study of T-cell reconstitution after alpha-beta-depleted transplantation in children. TCRdb fed the PCR reads into MiXCR, producing one record per CDR3 protein. This sample has 200,000 to 250,000 distinct CDR3 sequences, with around 8.9% found just once. Material: PBMCs from the stem cell graft donor, obtained from the stem cell graft. These receptors came from a human donor who donated a stem cell graft to a child with SCID. The CDR3 runs from the conserved cysteine through the conserved F or W. D genes are given only for firm matches. Not all rows give a size; the values are once, few, many and, for expanded clones, a class.

CDR3: CASSTPTRADTQYF; DNA: TGTGCCAGCAGCACACCCACCCGAGCAGATACGCAGTATTTT; J: TRBJ2-3; D: NA; size: NA; V: TRBV6-1
CDR3: CASSLWDRVETQYF; DNA: TGTGCCAGCAGTTTATGGGACAGGGTAGAGACCCAGTACTTC; J: TRBJ2-5; D: TRBD1; size: many; V: TRBV12-3/TRBV12-4
CDR3: CASSHRWGQSVNEQFF; DNA: TGTGCCAGCAGCCATCGATGGGGACAGTCGGTCAATGAGCAGTTCTTC; J: TRBJ2-1; D: TRBD1; size: many; V: TRBV7-8
CDR3: CASSLVQVGNFGGTDTQYF; DNA: TGCGCCAGCAGCTTGGTCCAAGTCGGCAACTTCGGGGGGACAGATACGCAGTATTTT; J: TRBJ2-3; D: TRBD2; size: many; V: TRBV5-1
CDR3: CASSSPSGGELFF; DNA: TGCGCCAGCAGCTCTCCGAGCGGGGGGGAGCTGTTTTTT; J: TRBJ2-2; D: NA; size: many; V: TRBV5-1
CDR3: CAWKGVRSADGYTF; DNA: TGTGCCTGGAAGGGCGTCAGGTCGGCGGATGGCTACACCTTC; J: TRBJ1-2; D: NA; size: many; V: TRBV30
CDR3: CASSKTGFTGELFF; DNA: TGTGCCAGTAGTAAGACAGGTTTCACCGGGGAGCTGTTTTTT; J: TRBJ2-2; D: NA; size: many; V: TRBV19
CDR3: CASSDRTRDKTYEQYF; DNA: TGCGCCAGCAGCGATCGAACCCGGGACAAGACCTACGAGCAGTACTTC; J: TRBJ2-7; D: NA; size: many; V: TRBV5-1
CDR3: CASNPGTSRFGELFF; DNA: TGCGCCAGCAACCCGGGTACATCTCGATTTGGGGAGCTGTTTTTT; J: TRBJ2-2; D: NA; size: many; V: TRBV5-1
CDR3: CASGGVLYNEQFF; DNA: TGTGCCAGCGGGGGGGTGTTATACAATGAGCAGTTCTTC; J: TRBJ2-1; D: TRBD2; size: many; V: TRBV2
CDR3: CASRWEDKTGYTF; DNA: TGCGCCAGCCGCTGGGAAGACAAGACCGGCTACACCTTC; J: TRBJ1-2; D: NA; size: many; V: TRBV5-1
CDR3: CASSLRQTGNFGTEAFF; DNA: TGTGCCAGCAGTTTAAGGCAGACAGGTAATTTCGGCACTGAAGCTTTCTTT; J: TRBJ1-1; D: NA; size: NA; V: TRBV12-3/TRBV12-4
CDR3: CSAATSYGNTIYF; DNA: TGCAGTGCCGCAACTTCTTATGGAAACACCATATATTTT; J: TRBJ1-3; D: NA; size: many; V: TRBV20-1
CDR3: CSVEGGFEAFF; DNA: TGCAGCGTTGAAGGAGGCTTTGAAGCTTTCTTT; J: TRBJ1-1; D: NA; size: few; V: TRBV29-1
CDR3: CASSPSRNTIYF; DNA: TGTGCCAGCAGTCCTAGCAGAAACACCATATATTTT; J: TRBJ1-3; D: NA; size: many; V: TRBV12-3/TRBV12-4
CDR3: CSARDQGVETQYF; DNA: TGCAGTGCTAGAGATCAGGGGGTAGAGACCCAGTACTTC; J: TRBJ2-5; D: TRBD1; size: many; V: TRBV20-1
CDR3: CAISARQGWGYTF; DNA: TGTGCCATCAGTGCTCGACAGGGGTGGGGCTACACCTTC; J: TRBJ1-2; D: TRBD1; size: many; V: TRBV10-3
CDR3: CASSPGRDYRTDTQYF; DNA: TGTGCCAGCAGCCCCGGTAGGGACTACCGCACAGATACGCAGTATTTT; J: TRBJ2-3; D: TRBD2; size: many; V: TRBV5-6
CDR3: CATSRETGRWNNYGYTF; DNA: TGTGCCACCAGCAGGGAGACAGGCAGGTGGAATAACTATGGCTACACCTTC; J: TRBJ1-2; D: NA; size: many; V: TRBV15
CDR3: CASSSLRGGRYEQYF; DNA: TGTGCCAGCAGTTCTCTTAGGGGCGGGCGCTACGAGCAGTACTTC; J: TRBJ2-7; D: NA; size: NA; V: TRBV12-3/TRBV12-4
CDR3: CASSLWTGDIQYF; DNA: TGCGCCAGCAGCTTATGGACGGGGGACATTCAGTACTTC; J: TRBJ2-4; D: NA; size: NA; V: TRBV5-1
CDR3: CASSIVYASNGYTF; DNA: TGTGCCAGTAGTATAGTGTATGCCAGCAATGGCTACACCTTC; J: TRBJ1-2; D: NA; size: many; V: TRBV19
CDR3: CASRGRDKRVQPGKTQYF; DNA: TGTGCCAGCAGGGGGAGAGACAAGCGGGTTCAACCCGGAAAGACCCAGTACTTC; J: TRBJ2-5; D: NA; size: NA; V: TRBV11-1
CDR3: CASIPWGVRNYGYTF; DNA: TGTGCCAGCATCCCCTGGGGGGTCAGAAACTATGGCTACACCTTC; J: TRBJ1-2; D: NA; size: NA; V: TRBV7-2
CDR3: CATMEDGNSNQPQHF; DNA: TGTGCCACCATGGAGGACGGTAATAGCAATCAGCCCCAGCATTTT; J: TRBJ1-5; D: NA; size: many; V: TRBV7-2
CDR3: CASSYASPGNTIYF; DNA: TGCGCCAGCAGCTACGCGAGCCCTGGAAACACCATATATTTT; J: TRBJ1-3; D: NA; size: NA; V: TRBV5-1
CDR3: CASSQDLSTGAYEQYF; DNA: TGTGCCAGCAGCCAAGACCTATCAACAGGCGCCTACGAGCAGTACTTC; J: TRBJ2-7; D: NA; size: many; V: TRBV3-1
CDR3: CAISSDGATGKLTQYF; DNA: TGTGCCATCAGCTCGGACGGGGCAACAGGGAAATTAACCCAGTACTTC; J: TRBJ2-5; D: NA; size: many; V: TRBV10-3
CDR3: CASSFRAGAYNEQFF; DNA: TGCGCCAGCAGCTTTCGGGCAGGTGCCTACAATGAGCAGTTCTTC; J: TRBJ2-1; D: NA; size: many; V: TRBV5-1
CDR3: CASSPGVGDTQYF; DNA: TGTGCCAGCTCACCAGGTGTCGGGGATACGCAGTATTTT; J: TRBJ2-3; D: NA; size: NA; V: TRBV18
CDR3: CASSLDGAYGYTF; DNA: TGTGCCAGCAGTTTAGACGGGGCCTATGGCTACACCTTC; J: TRBJ1-2; D: NA; size: many; V: TRBV27
CDR3: CSASVGTNYGYTF; DNA: TGCAGTGCTAGCGTCGGGACAAACTATGGCTACACCTTC; J: TRBJ1-2; D: NA; size: few; V: TRBV20-1
CDR3: CSASGGRSEQYF; DNA: TGCAGTGCTAGCGGCGGGAGAAGCGAGCAGTACTTC; J: TRBJ2-7; D: TRBD2; size: many; V: TRBV20-1
CDR3: CASSLATGGSNQPQHF; DNA: TGTGCCAGCAGCTTAGCGACAGGGGGAAGCAATCAGCCCCAGCATTTT; J: TRBJ1-5; D: TRBD1; size: NA; V: TRBV7-9
CDR3: CASCQLPGQGQPQHF; DNA: TGTGCCTCCTGCCAACTCCCGGGACAGGGTCAGCCCCAGCATTTT; J: TRBJ1-5; D: TRBD1; size: NA; V: TRBV3-1
CDR3: CASSFGTGVLYEQYF; DNA: TGTGCCAGCAGTTTCGGGACAGGGGTTCTCTACGAGCAGTACTTC; J: TRBJ2-7; D: TRBD1; size: NA; V: TRBV12-3/TRBV12-4
CDR3: CASRGDWTGGSGYTF; DNA: TGTGCCAGCAGAGGCGACTGGACAGGGGGCTCTGGCTACACCTTC; J: TRBJ1-2; D: TRBD1; size: many; V: TRBV12-3/TRBV12-4
CDR3: CASTSRGSGLHNEQFF; DNA: TGTGCCAGTACCAGCAGGGGTAGCGGGCTCCACAATGAGCAGTTCTTC; J: TRBJ2-1; D: NA; size: many; V: TRBV19